Sequencing of this T cell receptor beta chain was carried out in a study of shared clonotypes between healthy human individuals. For the study at large: A donor's plate count was three for CD4 naive and three for CD4 memory; CD8 naive had two and CD8 memory one.

CDR3 length equals 13 residues. CDR1 SNHLY and CDR2 FYNNEI come from the germline V gene. Running of the assay took place at deep level. Sequenced by immunoSEQ multiplex PCR; TCRdb stores in-frame clones only, minus some. The sample consists of some 2.4 million clones, 93% of them appearing once. Whole-study findings and limits: A few donors shared about 4.8% of their naive CD4 clonotypes. Generation probability values for non-shared clonotypes were lower than those for clonotypes shared by all four donors.

To note about this clone: Its target is not known.

This rearrangement joins TRBV2 to TRBJ2-5; unclear D gene. The J call may be in error: the DNA end matches TRBJ2-7 better. The receptor was isolated from a young man in good health. Some clones in this sample may be carry-over from other donors' samples. Sequenced input: naive CD4+ T cells from PBMCs. As for subset: CD45RA+ positively selected. CDR3 amino acids: CASSARQYYEQYF. The CDR3 region has the DNA TGTGCCAGCAGTGCCCGGCAGTACTACGAGCAGTACTTC.